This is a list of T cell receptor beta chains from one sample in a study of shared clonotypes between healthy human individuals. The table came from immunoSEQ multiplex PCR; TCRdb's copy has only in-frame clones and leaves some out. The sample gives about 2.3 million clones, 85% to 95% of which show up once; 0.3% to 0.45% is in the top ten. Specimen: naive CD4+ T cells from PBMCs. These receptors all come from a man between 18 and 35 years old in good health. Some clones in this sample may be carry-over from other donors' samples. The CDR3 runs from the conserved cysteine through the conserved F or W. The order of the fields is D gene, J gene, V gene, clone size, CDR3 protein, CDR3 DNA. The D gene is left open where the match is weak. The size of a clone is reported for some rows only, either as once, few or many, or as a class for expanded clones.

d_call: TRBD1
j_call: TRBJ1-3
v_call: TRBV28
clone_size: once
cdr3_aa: CASSSTGTGTGNTIYF
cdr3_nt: TGTGCCAGCAGTTCCACCGGGACAGGGACTGGAAACACCATATATTTT

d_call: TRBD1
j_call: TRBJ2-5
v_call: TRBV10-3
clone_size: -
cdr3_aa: CAIRRTGTSEETQYF
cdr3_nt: TGTGCCATCAGGAGGACAGGAACATCAGAAGAGACCCAGTACTTC

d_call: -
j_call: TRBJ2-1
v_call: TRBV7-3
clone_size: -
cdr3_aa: CASSLAQGQGGPYNEQFF
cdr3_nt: TGTGCCAGCAGCTTAGCGCAGGGGCAGGGCGGCCCCTACAATGAGCAGTTCTTC

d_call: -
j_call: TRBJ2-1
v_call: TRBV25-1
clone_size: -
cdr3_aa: CASSEYKWIGTYNEQFF
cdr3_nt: TGTGCCAGCAGTGAATATAAATGGATAGGGACCTACAATGAGCAGTTCTTC

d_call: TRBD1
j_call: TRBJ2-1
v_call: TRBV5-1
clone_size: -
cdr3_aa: CASSQDRDQFF
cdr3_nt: TGCGCCAGCAGCCAGGACAGGGACCAGTTCTTC

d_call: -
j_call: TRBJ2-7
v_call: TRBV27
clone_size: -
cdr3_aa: CASSDRPYEQYF
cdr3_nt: TGTGCCAGCAGTGACAGACCCTACGAGCAGTACTTC

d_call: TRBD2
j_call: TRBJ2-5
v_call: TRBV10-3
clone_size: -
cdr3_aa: CATAPIAGEQYF
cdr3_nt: TGTGCCACCGCCCCAATAGCGGGGGAGCAGTACTTC

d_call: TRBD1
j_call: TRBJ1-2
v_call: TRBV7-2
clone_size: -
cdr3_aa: CASSLATGTGQGYTF
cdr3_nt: TGTGCCAGCAGCTTAGCTACTGGGACAGGTCAAGGCTACACCTTC

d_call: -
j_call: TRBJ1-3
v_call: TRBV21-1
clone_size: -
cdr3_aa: CAQRGASGNTIYF
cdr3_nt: TGTGCCCAGAGGGGGGCGTCTGGAAACACCATATATTTT

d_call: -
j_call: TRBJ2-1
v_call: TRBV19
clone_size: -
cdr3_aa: CASGARLKYNEQFF
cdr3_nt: TGTGCCAGCGGGGCTAGGCTAAAATACAATGAGCAGTTCTTC

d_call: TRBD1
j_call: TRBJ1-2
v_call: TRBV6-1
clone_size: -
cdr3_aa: CASSASGTGVYGYTF
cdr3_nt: TGTGCCAGCAGTGCCTCCGGGACAGGAGTCTATGGCTACACCTTC

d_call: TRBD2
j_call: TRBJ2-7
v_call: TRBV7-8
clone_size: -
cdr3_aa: CASSSTGLAYHEQYF
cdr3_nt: TGTGCCAGCAGCTCAACGGGACTAGCGTACCACGAGCAGTACTTC

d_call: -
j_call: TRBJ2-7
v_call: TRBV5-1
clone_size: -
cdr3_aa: CASSLGLGVASYEQYF
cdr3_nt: TGCGCCAGCAGCTTGGGGTTAGGTGTTGCGTCCTACGAGCAGTACTTC

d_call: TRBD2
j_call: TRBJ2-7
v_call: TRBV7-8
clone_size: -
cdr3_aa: CASSLVLGSGRSSYEQYF
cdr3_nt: TGTGCCAGCAGCTTAGTTTTAGGGAGCGGGAGGAGCTCCTACGAGCAGTACTTC

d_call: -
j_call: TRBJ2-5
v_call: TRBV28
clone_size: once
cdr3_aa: CASSFPGAETQYF
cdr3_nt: TGTGCCAGCAGCTTCCCGGGGGCAGAGACCCAGTACTTC

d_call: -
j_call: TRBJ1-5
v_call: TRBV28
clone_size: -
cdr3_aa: CASSIDRSNQPQHF
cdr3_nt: TGTGCCAGCAGTATCGACAGGTCCAATCAGCCCCAGCATTTT

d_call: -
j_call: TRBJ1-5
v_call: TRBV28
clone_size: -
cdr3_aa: CASSHTDSYYSNQPQHF
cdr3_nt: TGTGCCAGCAGTCACACGGACAGCTACTATAGCAATCAGCCCCAGCATTTT

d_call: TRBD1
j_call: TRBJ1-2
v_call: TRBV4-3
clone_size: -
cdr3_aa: CASSQDLFGQGSWGYTF
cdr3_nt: TGCGCCAGCAGCCAAGATCTCTTTGGACAGGGATCTTGGGGCTACACCTTC

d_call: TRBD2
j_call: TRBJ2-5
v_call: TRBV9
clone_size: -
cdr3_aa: CASSFSGRWETQYF
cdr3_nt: TGTGCCAGCAGCTTTAGCGGGAGGTGGGAGACCCAGTACTTC

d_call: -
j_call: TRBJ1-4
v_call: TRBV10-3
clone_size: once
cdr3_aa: CAISVRRGDEKLFF
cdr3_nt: TGTGCCATCAGTGTAAGGAGGGGGGATGAAAAACTGTTTTTT

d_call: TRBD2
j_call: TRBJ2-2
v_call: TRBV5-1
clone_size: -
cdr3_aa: CASSRLLAGDHWELFF
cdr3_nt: TGCGCCAGCAGCCGGCTACTAGCGGGAGATCATTGGGAGCTGTTTTTT

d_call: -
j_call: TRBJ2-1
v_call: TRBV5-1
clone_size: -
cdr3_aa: CASSSLPGNEQFF
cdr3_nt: TGCGCCAGCAGCTCCCTACCTGGCAATGAGCAGTTCTTC

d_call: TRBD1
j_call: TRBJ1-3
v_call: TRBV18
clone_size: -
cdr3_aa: CASSPTGTANSGNTIYF
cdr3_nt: TGTGCCAGCTCACCGACCGGGACAGCGAATTCTGGAAACACCATATATTTT

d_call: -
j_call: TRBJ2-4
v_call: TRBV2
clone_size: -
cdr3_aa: CASSEAGSKNIQYF
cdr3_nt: TGTGCCAGCAGTGAAGCTGGGTCCAAAAACATTCAGTACTTC

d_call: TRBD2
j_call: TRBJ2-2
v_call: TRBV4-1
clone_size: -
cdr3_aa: CASSQEGGLVNVGELFF
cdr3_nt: TGCGCCAGCAGCCAAGAAGGAGGACTAGTAAATGTCGGGGAGCTGTTTTTT

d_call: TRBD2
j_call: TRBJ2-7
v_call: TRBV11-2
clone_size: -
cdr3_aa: CASSFLAGVGYEQYF
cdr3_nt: TGTGCCAGCAGCTTTTTAGCGGGAGTGGGCTACGAGCAGTACTTC

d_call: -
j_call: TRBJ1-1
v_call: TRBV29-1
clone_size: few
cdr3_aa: CSVGRALTEAFF
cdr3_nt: TGCAGCGTTGGTCGGGCCCTCACTGAAGCTTTCTTT

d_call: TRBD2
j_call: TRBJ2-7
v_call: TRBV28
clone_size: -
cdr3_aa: CASSLAGVGEQYF
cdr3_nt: TGTGCCAGCAGTTTAGCGGGAGTCGGCGAGCAGTACTTC

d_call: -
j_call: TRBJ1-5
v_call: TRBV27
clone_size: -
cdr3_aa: CASSRNSNQPQHF
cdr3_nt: TGTGCCAGCAGTCGAAATAGCAATCAGCCCCAGCATTTT

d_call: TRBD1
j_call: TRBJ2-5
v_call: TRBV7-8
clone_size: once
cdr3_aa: CASTQGVTETQYF
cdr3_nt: TGTGCCAGCACACAGGGGGTGACGGAGACCCAGTACTTC

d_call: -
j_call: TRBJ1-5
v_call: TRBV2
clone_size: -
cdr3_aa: CASTFRVMGNQPQHF
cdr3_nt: TGTGCCAGCACCTTTAGAGTCATGGGCAATCAGCCCCAGCATTTT

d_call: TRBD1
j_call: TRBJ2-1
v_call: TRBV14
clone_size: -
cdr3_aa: CASSHRQGHSYNEQFF
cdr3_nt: TGTGCCAGCAGCCACCGACAGGGACACTCCTACAATGAGCAGTTCTTC

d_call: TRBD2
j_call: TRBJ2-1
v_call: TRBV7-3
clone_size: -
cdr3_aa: CAIPELAGSYNEQFF
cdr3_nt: TGTGCCATCCCTGAACTAGCGGGGTCCTACAATGAGCAGTTCTTC

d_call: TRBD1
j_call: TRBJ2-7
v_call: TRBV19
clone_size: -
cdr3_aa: CASSVGQGAYEQYF
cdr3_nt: TGTGCCAGTAGCGTAGGACAGGGGGCCTACGAGCAGTACTTC

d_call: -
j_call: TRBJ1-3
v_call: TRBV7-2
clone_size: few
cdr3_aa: CASSLSRASGNTIYF
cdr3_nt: TGTGCCAGCAGCTTATCCAGGGCCTCTGGAAACACCATATATTTT

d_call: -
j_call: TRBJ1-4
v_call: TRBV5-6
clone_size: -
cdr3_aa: CASRTHGVGTNEKLFF
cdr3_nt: TGTGCCAGCCGCACGCACGGGGTAGGAACTAATGAAAAACTGTTTTTT